This T cell receptor beta chain was identified during a study of cytomegalovirus exposure and HLA in healthy donors. General study results and limits: Later analysis associated a missense DCLRE1C variant with TCR beta V- and J-gene trimming. Usually a TCR sequence was rare, but some public TCRs were found in many donors.

With respect to this clone: Its antigen remains unidentified.

The PCR contained 60 Vbeta and 13 Jbeta primers. Per the original data handling: In a later analysis, around 10 million of 60 million to 80 million unique beta chains occurred in at least two donors. Sequencing used immunoSEQ multiplex PCR; TCRdb keeps in-frame clones, though not all of them. That table gives V, J and clone size, and the DNA gave D and trimming. The sample lists around 150,000 clones, 70% to 90% occurring once. The CDR3 totals 14 residues. In germline, CDR1 is MNHEY, CDR2 SMNVEV (reference sequence). Trimming at V came to 5 bases and at J to 0 bases, leaving 4 bases not matched to a gene.

The TCR originated in a man between 18 and 35 years old in good health and CMV-seropositive. Sequencing used PBMCs. V and J are TRBV27 and TRBJ2-7; 7 positions agree with TRBD1. The CDR3 loop is CASSPQGISYEQYF. The CDR3, as DNA: TGTGCCAGCAGTCCACAGGGGATCTCCTACGAGCAGTACTTC.